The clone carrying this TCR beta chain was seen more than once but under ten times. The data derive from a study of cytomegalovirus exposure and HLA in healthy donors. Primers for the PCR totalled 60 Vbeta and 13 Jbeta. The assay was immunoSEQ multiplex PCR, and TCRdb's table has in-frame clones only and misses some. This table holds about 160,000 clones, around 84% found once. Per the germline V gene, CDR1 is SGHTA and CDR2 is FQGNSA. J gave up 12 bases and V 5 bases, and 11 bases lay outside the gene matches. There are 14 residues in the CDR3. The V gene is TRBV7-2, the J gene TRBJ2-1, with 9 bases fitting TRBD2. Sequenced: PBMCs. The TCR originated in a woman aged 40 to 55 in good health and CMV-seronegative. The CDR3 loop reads CASSPVSGGRPQFF. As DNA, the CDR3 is TGTGCCAGCAGCCCCGTGAGCGGGGGGCGTCCGCAGTTCTTC.